These 11 T cell receptor beta chains came from one sample sequenced in a study of human T cells and chemical hapten exposure. Described time point: pre-sensitization, week 0. Sample treatment: therapeutic diphenylcyclopropenone sensitization with weekly scalp DPC. MiXCR, run by TCRdb on the RACE reads, gives a single entry per CDR3 protein. There are under 300,000 distinct CDR3 sequences in the sample; about 8.6% occur only once, and under 2.5% lies in the top ten. The material was whole blood, obtained in connection with sensitization to the hapten diphenylcyclopropenone (DPC). These receptor sequences come from a woman between 35 and 50 years old with alopecia areata. Some clones in this sample may be carry-over from other donors' samples.

This clonotype has a handful of counts. The V call is TRBV5-1, the J call TRBJ1-4; maybe TRBD1 (6 bases). Per germline, CDR1 SGHRS and CDR2 YFSETQ. This CDR3 is 16 amino acids long. V dropped 0 bases and J dropped 7 bases, with 16 bases sitting between them. CDR3 DNA: TGCGCCAGCAGCTTGGCCGCAGGGGTAGTAGGTGAAAAACTGTTTTTT. Its protein product is CASSLAAGVVGEKLFF.

In its sample, this clonotype was seen many times. The V gene is TRBV10-3, the J gene TRBJ1-1, with D hard to call. The CDR3 runs to 11 residues. Trimming removed 10 bases at V and 11 bases at J, with 17 bases between. The germline V gene encodes CDR1 ENHRY and CDR2 SYGVKD. CDR3: CATRERVPAFF. The CDR3 DNA sequence: TGTGCCACGAGAGAAAGGGTTCCGGCTTTCTTT.

The J gene is TRBJ2-3, the V gene TRBV29-1; TRBD2 agrees at 7 bases. V lost 8 bases to trimming and J lost 4 bases; unmatched junction nucleotides: 9. Germline V CDR1 and CDR2: SQVTM, ANQGSEA. The CDR3 sequence is 13 residues long. The DNA of the CDR3 is TGCAGCCCCTGGGGGGGGGGTCCAGATACGCAGTATTTT. Translated, it gives CSPWGGGPDTQYF.

There are a few counts of this clonotype. The chain uses TRBV29-1 and TRBJ2-1; D gene unclear. The CDR3 covers 15 residues. Germline V gives CDR1 SQVTM, CDR2 ANQGSEA. Between the trimmed V and J ends, which lost 4 bases and 0 bases, there was a span of 13 bases. Written as DNA, the CDR3 is TGCAGCGTTGGGATAGGGTCAGTCTCCTACAATGAGCAGTTCTTC. Amino acid sequence: CSVGIGSVSYNEQFF.

This clonotype was seen a handful of times. V gene TRBV5-1 combines with J gene TRBJ2-5, with 12 nucleotides matching TRBD2. The length of the CDR3 is 15 residues. With V trimmed by 4 bases and J by 4 bases, 5 bases remained unmatched. Germline CDR1 SGHRS, CDR2 YFSETQ. The CDR3 nucleotides read TGCGCCAGCAGCACAACTAGCGGGAGGCGAGAGACCCAGTACTTC. Protein: CASSTTSGRRETQYF.

This clonotype was observed a handful of times. V gene TRBV20-1 combines with J gene TRBJ1-5; 7 bases fit TRBD1. CDR1 and CDR2 (germline): DFQATT, SNEGSKA (reference sequence). The CDR3 covers 15 residues. V shed 0 bases, J shed 4 bases, and the junction held 6 bases outside the gene matches. The CDR3: CSARDPGQLNQPQHF. The CDR3 coding sequence is TGCAGTGCTAGAGATCCGGGACAGTTAAATCAGCCCCAGCATTTT.

J is TRBJ1-2 and V is TRBV28; 7 positions match TRBD1. The CDR3 is 14 amino acids. V lost 4 bases and J lost 4; bases outside the gene matches: 6. Germline CDR1 is MDHEN and CDR2 is SYDVKM. The CDR3 DNA reads TGTGCCAGCAGTTCCGGACAGGCGTCCTATGGCTACACCTTC. The encoded protein is CASSSGQASYGYTF.

The sample holds many counts of this clonotype. V and J are TRBV20-1 and TRBJ1-1; no clear D. Germline CDR1 reads DFQATT; CDR2 reads SNEGSKA (reference sequence). Trimming stripped 6 bases from V and 7 bases from J, with 6 bases between. The CDR3 covers 9 residues. The CDR3 DNA follows: TGCAGTGCGCCCTATGAAGCTTTCTTT. Translation gives CSAPYEAFF.

This clonotype was counted many times. The chain has TRBV7-2 and TRBJ1-1; D is possibly TRBD1 (5 bases). V was shortened by 4 bases and J by 2 bases, with 14 bases between the two germline ends. The CDR3 runs to 15 residues. CDR1 and CDR2 (germline): SGHTA, FQGNSA. The CDR3 DNA is TGTGCCAGCAGCTCATCGCGACAGCCCAACACTGAAGCTTTCTTT. Protein product: CASSSSRQPNTEAFF. The variable domain in full, with the rest retrieved from reference TRBV7-2 and TRBJ1-1, is GAGVSQSPSNKVTEKGKDVELRCDPISGHTALYWYRQSLGQGLEFLIYFQGNSAPDKSGLPSDRFSAERTGGSVSTLTIQRTQQEDSAVYLCASSSSRQPNTEAFFGQGTRLTVV.

The chain recombines TRBV6-5 with TRBJ1-3; 10 bases are a match to TRBD1. The CDR3 sequence is 16 residues long. CDR1 MNHEY and CDR2 SVGAGI come from the germline V gene. V was pared by 6 bases and J by 2 bases, with 7 bases of the junction left unmatched. In DNA form, the CDR3 reads TGTGCCAGCAGCTCCGGGACAGGGGCACCTGGAAACACCATATATTTT. Its translation: CASSSGTGAPGNTIYF.

This clonotype was seen only a few times. The V gene is TRBV7-2, the J gene TRBJ1-1; the D gene is possibly TRBD1 (6 bases). With 1 base removed from V and 3 bases from J, the gap between germline ends came to 15 bases. Germline V gene sequence: CDR1 SGHTA, CDR2 FQGNSA. This CDR3 has 16 residues. CDR3 region: CASSLGRLGAHTEAFF. CDR3 coding DNA: TGTGCCAGCAGCTTAGGTCGCCTGGGGGCGCACACTGAAGCTTTCTTT.